This TCR beta chain was sequenced in a study of T cell responses to AZD1222 COVID-19 vaccine. Study-level information: Timing groups of about 4 and about 12 weeks for second doses were pooled. Study-wide findings and caveats: Clonal diversity was possibly underestimated, and the donors were mostly white British, with more females. Unmutated variant regions are reportedly targeted by nearly half of spike-specific TCRs.

The assay was immunoSEQ multiplex PCR, and TCRdb's table has in-frame clones only and misses some. The table shows 140,000 to 150,000 clones, with more than 85% occurring only once. CDR3 length: 14 amino acids. Trimming shortened V by 2 bases and J by 1 base, and 9 bases separated the two germline ends. Per the germline V gene, CDR1 is PRHDT and CDR2 is FYEKMQ (reference sequence). Remarks on this clone: Its antigen is as yet unknown.

Sequenced material: peripheral blood, taken on day 0 of AZD1222 vaccination. This chain links TRBV13 with TRBJ2-7; tentative D call: TRBD1 (6 bases). This TCR was sampled from an adult in good health. CDR3 sequence reads: CASSLQGSSYEQYF. The CDR3 DNA follows: TGTGCCAGCAGCTTACAGGGGAGTTCCTACGAGCAGTACTTC.